This T cell receptor (beta chain) was identified during a study of blood T cell repertoires in COVID-19. Method: immunoSEQ multiplex PCR; TCRdb's copy keeps in-frame clones and lacks some. Seen here are 140,000 to 150,000 clones, 80% to 85% observed once, and the top ten hold less than 6%. CDR3 size: 17 residues. The germline gives CDR1 SGHVS, CDR2 FNYEAQ. V shed 5 bases and J shed 0 bases, with 17 bases lying between them. The clonotype originates from a woman in her fifties or sixties who had been exposed to COVID-19. Source material: PBMCs or T cells enriched from blood (not recorded which). This rearrangement joins TRBV7-6 to TRBJ1-3; D is perhaps TRBD1 (6 bases). The chain's CDR3 is CASSPNPGAVSGNTIYF. The CDR3 nucleotides read TGTGCCAGCAGCCCAAACCCAGGGGCAGTCTCTGGAAACACCATATATTTT.